A single sample is the source of the 27 T cell receptor beta chains below, sequenced in a study of cytomegalovirus exposure and HLA in healthy donors. In the PCR, 60 Vbeta and 13 Jbeta primers were used. The protocol was immunoSEQ multiplex PCR, while the TCRdb copy is restricted to in-frame clones and leaves out a portion. The ten top clones account for 15%, within a sample of about 67,000 clones. Sequenced sample: PBMCs. Source of these receptors: a boy between 10 and 17 years old in good health and CMV-seronegative.

The chain's CDR3 is CASSLSGGGDTQYF. In DNA, the CDR3 is TGTGCCAGCAGCCTTAGCGGGGGAGGAGATACGCAGTATTTT. The rearrangement joins TRBV7-2 to TRBJ2-3; TRBD2 matches 9 bases. The CDR3 loop spans 14 amino acids. Germline V gives CDR1 SGHTA, CDR2 FQGNSA. The J segment lost 5 bases and the V segment lost 5 bases, leaving 5 bases of the junction unmatched.

The V gene is TRBV5-1, the J gene TRBJ1-2, with D tentatively TRBD1 (6 bases). CDR1 and CDR2 (germline): SGHRS, YFSETQ. Trimming shortened V by 0 bases and J by 4 bases, and 7 bases separated the two germline ends. This CDR3 contains 13 residues. The CDR3 DNA follows: TGCGCCAGCAGCTTGGAAGGGGGCTATGGCTACACCTTC. This sequence encodes CASSLEGGYGYTF.

The rearrangement joins TRBV19 to TRBJ1-1; D is uncertain. The CDR3 runs 13 residues. V lost 3 bases and J 7 bases, leaving 12 bases between the germline ends. Germline V gives CDR1 LNHDA, CDR2 SQIVND (reference sequence). The CDR3 nucleotides are TGTGCCAGTAGTATTTCGGGGTATAATGAAGCTTTCTTT. Protein product: CASSISGYNEAFF. Full variable domain (rest looked up from reference TRBV19 and TRBJ1-1): DGGITQSPKYLFRKEGQNVTLSCEQNLNHDAMYWYRQDPGQGLRLIYYSQIVNDFQKGDIAEGYSVSREKKESFPLTVTSAQKNPTAFYLCASSISGYNEAFFGQGTRLTVV.

The chain employs TRBV5-4 and TRBJ1-6; 12 positions match TRBD1. After removal of 0 bases from V and 3 bases from J, the junction contained 4 bases not matched to a gene. The V gene's germline CDR1 is SGHNT and CDR2 YYREEE (reference sequence). The CDR3 spans 18 residues. The CDR3, as DNA: TGTGCCAGCAGCTTGGGGGGACAGGGGGCTTTCTATAATTCACCCCTCCACTTT. Its protein is CASSLGGQGAFYNSPLHF.

This chain connects TRBV4-3 to TRBJ2-2, with D unclear. The germline V gene encodes CDR1 LGHNA and CDR2 YSLEER. The CDR3 totals 14 residues. Deletions cut 0 bases from V and 8 bases from J, with 10 bases between. The chain's CDR3 is CASSQELIPGELFF. The CDR3 bases are TGCGCCAGCAGCCAAGAACTAATCCCAGGGGAGCTGTTTTTT.

The rearrangement joins TRBV19 to TRBJ1-1, with 10 bases lining up with TRBD1. This CDR3 region has 13 residues. The germline gives CDR1 LNHDA, CDR2 SQIVND (reference sequence). Trimming at V came to 8 bases and at J to 4 bases, leaving 4 bases not matched to a gene. The CDR3 bases are TGTGCCAGTCGACGGACAGGGGGCACTGAAGCTTTCTTT. It is translated as CASRRTGGTEAFF.

The CDR3, as DNA: TGCAGCGTTTCCAGGACAGGGGGCAACGTGGTCGATGAGCAGTTCTTC. It encodes CSVSRTGGNVVDEQFF. J is TRBJ2-1 and V is TRBV29-1; 11 bases line up with TRBD1. The V gene's germline CDR1 is SQVTM and CDR2 ANQGSEA. This CDR3 comprises 16 residues. Germline trimming cut 5 bases from V and 8 bases from J; bases unmatched to any gene: 14.

The chain employs TRBV27 and TRBJ2-7; weak D call: TRBD1 (5 bases). Germline CDR1 reads MNHEY; CDR2 reads SMNVEV (reference sequence). The CDR3 is made up of 13 amino acids. Trimming stripped 4 bases from V and 1 base from J, with 8 bases between. The CDR3 spells CASSWQGSYEQYF. In nucleotides, the CDR3 is TGTGCCAGCAGTTGGCAGGGATCCTACGAGCAGTACTTC.

The J gene is TRBJ2-2, the V gene TRBV7-9; TRBD2 matches at 9 bases. Germline trimming cut 4 bases from V and 1 base from J; bases unmatched to any gene: 4. Germline V gene lookup returns CDR1 SEHNR and CDR2 FQNEAQ (reference sequence). The CDR3 contains 16 residues. CDR3 sequence: CASSSGLAKNTGELFF. Written as DNA, the CDR3 is TGTGCCAGCAGCTCCGGACTAGCGAAGAACACCGGGGAGCTGTTTTTT.

This chain links TRBV19 with TRBJ1-1, with 9 bases aligning to TRBD1. The CDR3 length is 15 residues. Germline lookup yields CDR1 LNHDA and CDR2 SQIVND (reference sequence). With 3 bases clipped from V and 5 bases from J, the junction kept 7 bases outside the gene matches. CDR3 sequence: CASSIAGTGITEAFF. The CDR3 nucleotides are TGTGCCAGTAGTATCGCCGGGACAGGGATAACTGAAGCTTTCTTT.

V usage is TRBV25-1 and J usage is TRBJ1-6; possible D gene TRBD1, 6 bases. Germline CDR1 reads MGHDK; CDR2 reads SYGVNS. The CDR3 is 14 amino acids. Trimming removed 3 bases at V and 7 bases at J, with 10 bases between. The CDR3 spells CASSDPGANSPLHF. In DNA form, the CDR3 reads TGTGCCAGCAGTGATCCAGGGGCAAATTCACCCCTCCACTTT.

This chain connects TRBV19 to TRBJ1-1; no clear D gene. Germline lookup yields CDR1 LNHDA and CDR2 SQIVND (reference sequence). There are 13 residues in the CDR3. Trimming stripped 3 bases from V and 0 bases from J, with 5 bases between. The CDR3 DNA is TGTGCCAGTAGTATTGCGATGAACACTGAAGCTTTCTTT. It encodes CASSIAMNTEAFF.

The chain carries TRBV5-8 and TRBJ2-5, with 13 bases that match TRBD2. The J segment lost 5 bases and the V segment lost 3 bases, leaving 7 bases of the junction unmatched. This CDR3 is 16 amino acids long. The germline V gene has CDR1 SGHTS and CDR2 YDEGEE. Here the CDR3 DNA reads TGTGCCAGCAGCTCATGGACTAGCGGGAGTTACGAGACCCAGTACTTC. Translation: CASSSWTSGSYETQYF. Full variable domain (remainder filled in from reference TRBV5-8 and TRBJ2-5): EAGVTQSPTHLIKTRGQQATLRCSPISGHTSVYWYQQALGLGLQFLLWYDEGEERNRGNFPPRFSGRQFPNYSSELNVNALELEDSALYLCASSSWTSGSYETQYFGPGTRLLVL.

The rearrangement links TRBV28 to TRBJ1-1; D might be TRBD1 (6 bases). Germline values: CDR1 MDHEN, CDR2 SYDVKM. V shed 3 bases and J shed 6 bases, with 11 bases lying between them. The CDR3 totals 13 residues. CDR3 loop: CASSFRGGSEAFF. The CDR3 DNA reads TGTGCCAGCAGTTTTCGCGGGGGCTCTGAAGCTTTCTTT.

This chain uses TRBV30 with TRBJ2-7; the match to TRBD1 covers 9 bases. Germline loops: CDR1 GTSNPN, CDR2 SVGIG (reference sequence). CDR3 length equals 13 residues. With V trimmed by 7 bases and J by 1 base, 5 bases remained unmatched. CDR3 region: CASGTGPSYEQYF. The CDR3 DNA is TGTGCCTCGGGGACAGGGCCTTCCTACGAGCAGTACTTC. The full variable domain, in which reference TRBV30 and TRBJ2-7 provide the parts outside the CDR3, is SQTIHQWPATLVQPVGSPLSLECTVEGTSNPNLYWYRQAAGRGLQLLFYSVGIGQISSEVPQNLSASRPQDRQFILSSKKLLLSDSGFYLCASGTGPSYEQYFGPGTRLTVT.

The J gene is TRBJ2-1, the V gene TRBV5-6, with 7 bases lining up with TRBD1. Germline CDR1 SGHDT, CDR2 YYEEEE. Losses at the gene ends were 4 bases for V and 1 base for J; bases not matched to a gene: 5. There are 15 residues in the CDR3. CDR3 nucleotide sequence: TGTGCCAGCAGCGCGACAGGGTTGTCCTACAATGAGCAGTTCTTC. It encodes CASSATGLSYNEQFF.

CDR3: CASSQVRDGTEAFF. In DNA, the CDR3 is TGTGCCAGCAGCCAAGTAAGAGACGGGACTGAAGCTTTCTTT. The chain couples TRBV14 to TRBJ1-1; D is unresolved. The CDR3 length is 14 residues. Germline assignment: CDR1 SGHDN and CDR2 FVKESK. Trimming left V 1 base short and J 5 bases short, with 11 bases between. The full variable domain, in which reference TRBV14 and TRBJ1-1 provide the parts outside the CDR3, is EAGVTQFPSHSVIEKGQTVTLRCDPISGHDNLYWYRRVMGKEIKFLLHFVKESKQDESGMPNNRFLAERTGGTYSTLKVQPAELEDSGVYFCASSQVRDGTEAFFGQGTRLTVV.

The chain employs TRBV9 and TRBJ2-5, with 8 bases matching TRBD1. Per germline, CDR1 SGDLS and CDR2 YYNGEE. Trimming removed 4 bases from V and 5 bases from J; junction bases left unmatched: 13. The CDR3 totals 16 residues. CDR3 protein: CASSPLAGGITETQYF. The CDR3 DNA reads TGTGCCAGCAGCCCCTTGGCAGGGGGCATAACCGAGACCCAGTACTTC.

This rearrangement joins TRBV5-1 to TRBJ2-1; unclear D gene. This CDR3 is 14 amino acids long. Germline V lookup: CDR1 SGHRS, CDR2 YFSETQ. Trimming took 0 bases from V and 5 from J, leaving 9 bases between them. DNA for the CDR3: TGCGCCAGCAGCTTGGAGAGGCGGAACAATGAGCAGTTCTTC. It specifies CASSLERRNNEQFF.

The chain links TRBV2 to TRBJ2-5, with 15 bases that match TRBD2. This CDR3 is 19 amino acids long. Trimming took 7 bases from V and 3 from J; bases not matched to a gene: 15. From germline, CDR1 is SNHLY and CDR2 FYNNEI. DNA of the CDR3: TGTGCCAGCATCCGTCCGGGACTAGCGGGAGGAAGAGTAGAAGAGACCCAGTACTTC. This translates into CASIRPGLAGGRVEETQYF.

The chain combines TRBV15 with TRBJ2-5; D remains unclear. The V gene lost 0 bases and the J gene lost 3 bases, with 8 bases spanning the gap. The CDR3 is made up of 14 amino acids. Per the germline V gene, CDR1 is LNHNV and CDR2 is YYDKDF (reference sequence). The CDR3 spells CATSRDEAEETQYF. DNA for the CDR3: TGTGCCACCAGCAGAGATGAGGCGGAAGAGACCCAGTACTTC.

The J gene is TRBJ1-6, the V gene TRBV4-2, with TRBD1 as a possible D gene (5 bases). This CDR3 has 16 amino acids. Trimming took off 5 bases at V and 3 bases at J, with 14 bases between the two ends. Germline V gene data show CDR1 as LGHNA and CDR2 as YNFKEQ. CDR3 nucleotides: TGTGCCAGCAGCGAACAAACAGGAGTCTATAATTCACCCCTCCACTTT. It is translated as CASSEQTGVYNSPLHF.

The chain joins TRBV27 to TRBJ2-5, with 7 bases matching TRBD1. Matching the DNA end better, TRBJ2-7 makes the J call doubtful. CDR1 is MNHEY and CDR2 is SMNVEV in the germline V gene (reference sequence). The CDR3 contains 14 residues. CDR3 residues: CASSPGQASYEQYF. The DNA for the CDR3 is TGTGCCAGCAGTCCCGGACAGGCCTCCTACGAGCAGTACTTC.

CDR3 DNA: TGTGCCAGCAGCCGCGGATTGACAGGGATAGGTGTAAGGAATGAAAAACTGTTTTTT. Protein sequence: CASSRGLTGIGVRNEKLFF. The genes are TRBV7-9 and TRBJ1-4, with 7 bases identical to TRBD1. The CDR3 runs to 19 residues. Germline CDR1 is SEHNR and CDR2 is FQNEAQ (reference sequence). V gave up 5 bases and J gave up 5 bases; unmatched junction bases: 20.

The gene calls are TRBV6-1 and TRBJ2-3; D perhaps matches TRBD2 (6 bases). V was clipped by 10 bases and J by 3 bases, with 20 bases between them. The CDR3 has 15 residues. Germline CDR1 is MNHNS and CDR2 is SASEGT. Written as DNA, the CDR3 is TGTGCCACCAGGATGGATGGGGGGACTACAGATACGCAGTATTTT. This sequence encodes CATRMDGGTTDTQYF.

CDR3 in amino acids: CASSVTLPGEQYF. CDR3 DNA: TGTGCCAGCAGTGTGACCCTCCCGGGCGAGCAGTACTTC. This sequence joins TRBV6-1 and TRBJ2-7; D unresolved. The CDR3 consists of 13 residues. The V end lost 4 bases, the J end lost 6 bases, and 13 bases lay between the germline ends. From germline, CDR1 is MNHNS and CDR2 SASEGT.

The CDR3 is CASSPGLHF. Here the CDR3 DNA reads TGTGCCAGCAGTCCCGGGCTCCACTTT. The chain combines TRBV2 with TRBJ1-6; D gene uncertain. Trimming stripped 5 bases from V and 16 bases from J, with 6 bases between. Germline-derived CDR1 and CDR2 are SNHLY and FYNNEI. The CDR3 spans 9 residues.